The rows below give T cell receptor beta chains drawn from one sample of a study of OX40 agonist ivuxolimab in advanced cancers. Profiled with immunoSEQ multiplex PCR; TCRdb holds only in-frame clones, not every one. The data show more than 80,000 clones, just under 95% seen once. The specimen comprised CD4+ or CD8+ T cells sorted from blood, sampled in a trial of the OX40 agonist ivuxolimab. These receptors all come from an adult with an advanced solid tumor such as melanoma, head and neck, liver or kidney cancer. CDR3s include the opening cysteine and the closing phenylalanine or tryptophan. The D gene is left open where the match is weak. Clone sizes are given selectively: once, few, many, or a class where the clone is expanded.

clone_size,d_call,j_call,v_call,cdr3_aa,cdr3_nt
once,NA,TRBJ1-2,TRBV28,CASRRLGGNYGYTF,TGTGCCAGCAGACGTCTAGGAGGGAACTATGGCTACACCTTC
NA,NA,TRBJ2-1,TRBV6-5,CATRGAVSGNEQFF,TGTGCGACCCGGGGGGCAGTCTCGGGCAATGAGCAGTTCTTC
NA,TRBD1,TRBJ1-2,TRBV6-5,CASSAQTGYDGYTF,TGTGCCAGCAGTGCCCAGACAGGGTATGATGGCTACACCTTC
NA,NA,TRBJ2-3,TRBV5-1,CASRHTSSTDTQYF,TGCGCCAGTCGGCACACGTCTAGCACAGATACGCAGTATTTT
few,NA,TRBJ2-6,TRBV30,CAWSSNSSSGANVLTF,TGTGCCTGGAGTTCAAACAGCAGCTCTGGGGCCAACGTCCTGACTTTC
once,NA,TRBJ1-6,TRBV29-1,CSVCRSTPLHF,TGCAGCGTTTGCCGCTCAACACCCCTCCACTTT
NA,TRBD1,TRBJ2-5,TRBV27,CASSTNRGETQYF,TGTGCCAGCAGTACCAACAGGGGCGAGACCCAGTACTTC
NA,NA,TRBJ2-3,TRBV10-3,CAISDEGADTDTQYF,TGTGCCATCAGTGACGAAGGGGCGGACACAGATACGCAGTATTTT
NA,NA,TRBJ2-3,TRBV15,CATSRGFTDTQYF,TGTGCCACCAGCAGAGGTTTCACAGATACGCAGTATTTT
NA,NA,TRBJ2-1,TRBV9,CASSVLDRSYNEQFF,TGTGCCAGCAGCGTATTAGACAGGTCCTACAATGAGCAGTTCTTC
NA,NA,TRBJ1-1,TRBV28,CASSYFGTEAFF,TGTGCCAGCAGTTACTTCGGGACTGAAGCTTTCTTT
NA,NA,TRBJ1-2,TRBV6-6,CASSSFGVGYTF,TGTGCCAGCAGTTCATTCGGCGTGGGCTACACCTTC
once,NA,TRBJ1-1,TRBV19,CASSPLRFRGTPVGTEAFF,TGTGCCAGTAGTCCGCTACGATTTCGCGGGACACCCGTCGGTACTGAAGCTTTCTTT
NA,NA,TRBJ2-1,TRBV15,CATSRDANNEQFF,TGTGCCACCAGCAGAGATGCAAACAATGAGCAGTTCTTC
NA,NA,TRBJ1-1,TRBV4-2,CASSQDWQGTEAFF,TGTGCCAGCAGCCAAGATTGGCAGGGAACTGAAGCTTTCTTT
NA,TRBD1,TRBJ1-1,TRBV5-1,CASSGGQGTHTEAFF,TGCGCCAGCAGCGGGGGACAGGGAACGCACACTGAAGCTTTCTTT
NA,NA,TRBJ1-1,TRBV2,CASSALGGGDTEAFF,TGTGCCAGCAGTGCCTTAGGAGGTGGGGACACTGAAGCTTTCTTT